The sequence of this TCR beta chain was determined in a study of blood T cell repertoires in COVID-19. Study at large: Samples of COVID-19 (acute and convalescent) were obtained from the United States, Italy and Spain. T cells, B-cell-depleted T cells, or PBMCs provided the cDNA or gDNA that served as material.

In the source study's methods: Nucleated cell number was recorded as an estimate derived from reference gene primer amplification. The method was immunoSEQ multiplex PCR; TCRdb's version includes in-frame clones alone and lacks a portion of them. V and J calls and clone size are those listed in that table; D and trimming were worked out from the DNA. Among about 64,000 clones listed, roughly 80% were seen once. The germline V gene encodes CDR1 MGHRA and CDR2 YSYEKL. V shed 1 base, J shed 6 bases, and the junction held 6 bases outside the gene matches. The CDR3 extends over 15 amino acids. The V and J genes are TRBV4-1 and TRBJ2-3, with TRBD1 matching over 8 bases. The clonotype was recovered from a human donor in a cohort sampled during active COVID-19. Sequences were obtained from peripheral blood. This CDR3 is CASSQGDRWSDTQYF. For the CDR3, the DNA is TGCGCCAGCAGCCAAGGGGACAGGTGGAGCGATACGCAGTATTTT.